The 19 T cell receptor beta chains given below trace back to one sample, sequenced in a study of tumor and adjacent non-tumor tissue in lung cancer. TCRbeta libraries were built with three rounds of nested PCR, modified from ARM-PCR. TCRdb processed the multiplex PCR reads anew with MiXCR; each CDR3 protein has one entry. The sample includes 90,000 to 100,000 distinct CDR3 sequences, about 80% of them seen just once. The template was RNA from unsorted bulk tissue. This non-tumor lung sample came from over 3 cm beyond the tumor edge. Sequenced sample: distant non-tumor lung tissue. The receptors were gathered from a man aged 60-69 years with small cell lung cancer.

V and J are TRBV4-2 and TRBJ2-2; D unclear. Trimming removed 6 bases from V and 5 bases from J, with 7 bases in between. This CDR3 contains 12 residues. Looked up from germline, CDR1 is LGHNA and CDR2 is YNFKEQ. CDR3 protein: CASRQPTGELFF. The CDR3 bases are TGTGCCAGCAGACAACCGACCGGGGAGCTGTTTTTT.

The rearrangement links TRBV5-5 to TRBJ2-7; 10 bases are shared with TRBD1. Germline V CDR1 and CDR2: SGHKS, YYEKEE (reference sequence). Losses at the gene ends were 8 bases for V and 5 bases for J; bases not matched to a gene: 19. The CDR3 covers 17 residues. In nucleotides, the CDR3 is TGTGCCAGGACCTCAATCGGTGTCGGGGACAGGGGCAACGAGCAGTACTTC. Encoded protein: CARTSIGVGDRGNEQYF.

The rearrangement uses TRBV24-1 and TRBJ2-1; TRBD2 matches 7 bases. The V segment lost 3 bases and the J segment 8 bases; nucleotides outside the gene matches: 3. The CDR3 extends over 13 amino acids. CDR1 and CDR2 (germline): KGHDR, SFDVKD. Here the CDR3 reads CATSDGGGDEQFF. The CDR3 DNA sequence: TGTGCCACCAGTGATGGGGGGGGGGATGAGCAGTTCTTC.

The V and J genes are TRBV13 and TRBJ2-1, with D uncertain. This CDR3 is 15 amino acids long. Germline V CDR1 and CDR2: PRHDT, FYEKMQ (reference sequence). Trimming stripped 5 bases from V and 6 bases from J, with 17 bases between. As DNA, the CDR3 is TGTGCCAGCAGCCCGAGTCAGAACTTATGCAATGAGCAGTTCTTC. Residues: CASSPSQNLCNEQFF.

This chain joins TRBV5-4 and TRBJ2-7, with D perhaps matching TRBD1 (6 bases). The V gene lost 6 bases and the J gene lost 3 bases, with 16 bases spanning the gap. Per germline, CDR1 SGHNT and CDR2 YYREEE (reference sequence). The CDR3 is 14 amino acids. This CDR3 is CASNSGAPLYEQYF. The CDR3 DNA follows: TGTGCCAGCAACTCAGGGGCCCCTCTCTACGAGCAGTACTTC.

On this clonotype: This could be a read error, since a much larger clone is one nucleotide away. This CDR3 is missing its conserved last phenylalanine or tryptophan, likely due to a read error. V gene TRBV7-8 combines with J gene TRBJ2-7; D not resolved. There are 14 residues in the CDR3. V was pared by 3 bases and J by 6 bases, with 15 bases between. Germline V gene lookup returns CDR1 SGHVS and CDR2 FQNEAQ. The CDR3 DNA reads TGTGCCAGCAGCTTGCAGGCCGAGACTGGCGAGCAGTACATC. Amino acid sequence: CASSLQAETGEQYI.

Worth noting for this clonotype: At one end, the junction sequence differs from germline, possibly due to a read error. The rearrangement joins TRBV29-1 to TRBJ2-3, with D unresolved. The CDR3 has 15 residues. Germline V lookup: CDR1 SQVTM, CDR2 ANQGSEA. The CDR3 bases are TGCAGCGTCGTCGCGGTCGTTTCTGACACAGATACGCAGTGTTTT. Amino acid sequence: CSVVAVVSDTDTQCF.

With respect to this clonotype: One end of the junction fails to match germline, which may point to a read error. The chain has TRBV4-1 and TRBJ1-4, with D unclear. The CDR3 has 16 amino acids. CDR1 is MGHRA, CDR2 YSYEKL, per germline. In DNA form, the CDR3 reads TGTGCCAGCAGCCGCTCGAGTAACAGTTCTAATGAAAAACTGTTTTTT. It specifies CASSRSSNSSNEKLFF.

As to this clonotype: Compared with germline, one end of the junction differs, possibly owing to a read error. The chain couples TRBV20-1 to TRBJ2-7; TRBD1 agrees at 11 bases. Germline assignment: CDR1 DFQATT and CDR2 SNEGSKA (reference sequence). The CDR3 runs 16 residues. The CDR3 DNA reads TGCAGTGCTAGATGGCCCGGACAGGGGGCTTCCTATGAGCAGTACTTC. Translated, it gives CSARWPGQGASYEQYF.

The chain couples TRBV11-2 to TRBJ2-1; D gene ambiguous. V lost 0 bases to trimming and J lost 16 bases, with 19 bases between them. In germline, CDR1 is SGHAT, CDR2 FQNNGV. This CDR3 comprises 14 residues. The CDR3 is CASSLEAWLVGHFF. The CDR3 region has the DNA TGTGCCAGCAGCTTAGAGGCATGGTTGGTTGGGCATTTCTTC.

Remarks on this clonotype: The junction departs from germline at one end; a sequencing error may be responsible. V gene TRBV4-1 combines with J gene TRBJ2-1; D uncertain. There are 14 residues in the CDR3. Germline V gene lookup returns CDR1 MGHRA and CDR2 YSYEKL. The CDR3 sequence: CATSQDATYNEQFF. The DNA of the CDR3 is TGCGCCACCAGCCAAGACGCGACCTACAACGAGCAGTTCTTC.

In DNA form, the CDR3 reads TGTGCCAGCAGTGAAGCGCACCGGTCATTCACCTTC. Amino acids: CASSEAHRSFTF. The gene calls are TRBV6-1 and TRBJ1-2; D gene unclear. Germline V gene data show CDR1 as MNHNS and CDR2 as SASEGT. This CDR3 is 12 amino acids long. Trimming took 0 bases from V and 13 from J, leaving 12 bases between them.

On this clonotype itself: One end of the junction does not line up with germline, which may come from a read error. This chain connects TRBV5-4 to TRBJ2-3, with TRBD1 identical over 10 bases. Germline CDR1 is SGHNT and CDR2 is YYREEE (reference sequence). The CDR3 runs 16 residues. CDR3 region: CASGPDRGYWTGTQYF. The CDR3 bases are TGTGCCAGCGGCCCGGACAGGGGGTATTGGACAGGTACGCAGTATTTT. The full variable domain, its missing parts supplied by reference TRBV5-4 and TRBJ2-3, is ETGVTQSPTHLIKTRGQQVTLRCSSQSGHNTVSWYQQALGQGPQFIFQYYREEENGRGNFPPRFSGLQFPNYSSELNVNALELDDSALYLCASGPDRGYWTGTQYFGPGTRLTVL.

Of note for this clonotype: Because it lacks the conserved phenylalanine or tryptophan at the end, this CDR3 is likely a read error. This sequence joins TRBV30 and TRBJ2-3, with a weak D call TRBD2 (5 bases). V lost 5 bases to trimming and J lost 7 bases, with 16 bases between them. Germline values: CDR1 GTSNPN, CDR2 SVGIG (reference sequence). The CDR3 has 13 residues. The CDR3 loop is CAWARGRENTQYS. CDR3 nucleotides: TGTGCCTGGGCCAGAGGACGGGAAAATACGCAGTATTCT.

Concerning this clonotype itself: A read error is likely, as this CDR3 ends without the conserved phenylalanine or tryptophan. No DNA is shown, since the ends of the CDR3 on it are uncertain; the CDR3 is the one TCRdb lists. V and J are TRBV7-8 and TRBJ2-2. The CDR3 sequence runs 13 residues, both termini included. Germline V lookup: CDR1 SGHVS, CDR2 FQNEAQ. This CDR3 is CASSFLNTGELVL.

With regard to this clonotype: The junction and the germline gene differ at one end; a read error may be behind it. V is TRBV29-1 and J is TRBJ1-2; 7 positions agree with TRBD1. The CDR3 runs 14 residues. CDR1 and CDR2 from the germline V gene are SQVTM and ANQGSEA. CDR3 protein: CRVDDQERGLGYTF. The CDR3 region has the DNA TGCAGAGTTGATGATCAGGAGAGGGGGCTTGGCTACACCTTC.

The gene calls are TRBV20-1 and TRBJ2-1, with D possibly matching TRBD1 (6 bases). From germline, CDR1 is DFQATT and CDR2 SNEGSKA (reference sequence). Trimming pared 0 bases from V and 8 bases from J, leaving 14 bases between. CDR3 length: 14 residues. The CDR3 region is CSARDDGEGDEQFF. CDR3 coding DNA: TGCAGTGCTAGAGATGACGGAGAGGGGGATGAGCAGTTCTTC.

Note on this clonotype: A junction end diverges from the germline sequence, so it may reflect a read error. This chain joins TRBV30 and TRBJ2-7; TRBD1 might be the D (5 bases). The CDR3 extends over 12 amino acids. Germline V CDR1 and CDR2: GTSNPN, SVGIG (reference sequence). The CDR3 nucleotides read TGTGACTGGAGTCCTGTGGGGCACGAGCAGTATTTC. This encodes CDWSPVGHEQYF. The full variable domain, in which reference TRBV30 and TRBJ2-7 provide the parts outside the CDR3, is SQTIHQWPATLVQPVGSPLSLECTVEGTSNPNLYWYRQAAGRGLQLLFYSVGIGQISSEVPQNLSASRPQDRQFILSSKKLLLSDSGFYLCDWSPVGHEQYFGPGTRLTVT.

V is TRBV29-1 and J is TRBJ2-3, with D unclear. This CDR3 is 13 amino acids long. Germline CDR1 is SQVTM and CDR2 is ANQGSEA. With 3 bases removed from V and 5 bases from J, the gap between germline ends came to 12 bases. The CDR3 region is CSVDAAAKDTQYF. CDR3 bases: TGCAGCGTTGATGCCGCGGCCAAAGATACGCAGTATTTT.